This T cell receptor (beta chain) was recorded in a study of T cells in Graves' hyperthyroidism and ophthalmopathy. Using RNA transcripts as the source, TCR beta CDR3 regions were amplified. The TCR CDR3 was amplified in a first-round RT-PCR using the HTBI primer set. MiXCR, run by TCRdb on the multiplex PCR reads, gives a single entry per CDR3 protein. The table shows a few hundred thousand distinct CDR3 sequences, with 15% to 20% occurring only once. This clonotype was picked up many times. Sequencing was done on a sample of blood. This receptor was taken from a woman aged 45 to 65 with Graves' hyperthyroidism.

The CDR3 nucleotides read TGCAGTGTTAAAGTGGGGGGGGGAGCAGATACGCAGTATTTT. Its protein is CSVKVGGGADTQYF. This chain joins TRBV20-1 and TRBJ2-3; 7 nucleotides match TRBD2. The CDR3 is 14 residues long. The trim removed 7 bases at V and 4 bases at J, leaving 11 bases unmatched. The V gene's germline CDR1 is DFQATT and CDR2 SNEGSKA (reference sequence).